One and the same sample provided the 21 T cell receptor beta chains below, sequenced in a study of T cells after yellow fever vaccination. TCRdb used MiXCR to reprocess the 5' RACE reads, holding one entry per CDR3 protein. The sample has about 340,000 distinct CDR3 sequences, 3.5% to 4.5% seen once. The specimen comprised PBMCs, sampled 5 days after the yellow fever booster vaccination. The receptor set was obtained from a man younger than 35 who received the YFV17D yellow fever vaccine.

This clonotype was picked up a small number of times. The chain links TRBV18 to TRBJ2-1; D call uncertain. Germline V lookup: CDR1 KGHSH, CDR2 LQKENI. V was clipped by 0 bases and J by 1 base, with 4 bases between them. The CDR3 runs 14 residues. CDR3 DNA: TGTGCCAGCTCACCACCGGGATCCTACAATGAGCAGTTCTTC. This translates into CASSPPGSYNEQFF.

This clonotype was seen a few times. CDR3 in amino acids: CATSRSRTATYEQYV. Written as DNA, the CDR3 is TGTGCCACCAGCAGATCCCGGACAGCGACCTACGAGCAGTACGTC. The chain carries TRBV15 and TRBJ2-7; D perhaps matches TRBD1 (6 bases). Germline loops: CDR1 LNHNV, CDR2 YYDKDF (reference sequence). The germline V and J ends were trimmed by 2 bases and 2 bases, with 13 bases remaining between them. The CDR3 loop spans 15 amino acids.

This clonotype appeared a few times. CDR3 region: CASSFADSGTQYF. The CDR3 coding sequence is TGTGCCAGCAGTTTCGCAGATTCAGGGACCCAGTACTTC. V gene TRBV12-3 or TRBV12-4 combines with J gene TRBJ2-5; no definite D call. CDR3 size: 13 residues. With 3 bases removed from V and 7 bases from J, the gap between germline ends came to 12 bases.

This clonotype occurred many times. The V gene is TRBV6-5, the J gene TRBJ1-1; D is perhaps TRBD1 (6 bases). This CDR3 contains 13 residues. Trimming left V 8 bases short and J 4 bases short, with 14 bases between. In germline, CDR1 is MNHEY, CDR2 SVGAGI. The CDR3 bases are TGTGCCAGCTCGACAGGTCTGAGCACTGAAGCTTTCTTT. Translation: CASSTGLSTEAFF.

In this sample, this clonotype turned up many times. The chain joins TRBV7-9 to TRBJ1-6; tentative D call: TRBD1 (5 bases). CDR1 and CDR2 from the germline V gene are SEHNR and FQNEAQ (reference sequence). V was cut by 6 bases and J by 6 bases, with 12 bases left in between. The CDR3 consists of 14 residues. The CDR3 loop reads CASSGGGFNSPLHF. In DNA, the CDR3 is TGTGCCAGCAGTGGTGGGGGATTTAATTCACCCCTCCACTTT.

This clonotype was recorded a few times. CDR3 in DNA: TGTGCCAGCAGCGCGAATACAGCAGGCTATGGCTACACCTTC. The encoded protein is CASSANTAGYGYTF. The chain recombines TRBV7-9 with TRBJ1-2; D is unresolved. V was trimmed by 5 bases and J by 4 bases, leaving 14 bases between them. Germline V gene data show CDR1 as SEHNR and CDR2 as FQNEAQ (reference sequence). The CDR3 contains 14 residues.

This CDR3 reads CASGMYQETQYF. CDR3 DNA sequence: TGTGCCAGCGGAATGTACCAAGAGACCCAGTACTTC. The rearrangement uses TRBV7-3 and TRBJ2-5; D is undetermined. Per the germline V gene, CDR1 is SGHTA and CDR2 is FQGTGA. The germline V and J ends were trimmed by 8 bases and 0 bases, with 7 bases remaining between them. The CDR3 spans 12 residues.

V and J are TRBV27 and TRBJ2-7; D unresolved. The germline V gene encodes CDR1 MNHEY and CDR2 SMNVEV (reference sequence). The V end lost 2 bases, the J end lost 2 bases, and 13 bases lay between the germline ends. The CDR3 spans 15 residues. Here the CDR3 DNA reads TGTGCCAGCAGTTTAGCCCGATCTGCTACCTACGAGCAGTACTTC. Translated, it gives CASSLARSATYEQYF.

This clonotype was counted a few times. The chain joins TRBV7-9 to TRBJ1-1; the D is unclear. There are 13 residues in the CDR3. Germline-derived CDR1 and CDR2 are SEHNR and FQNEAQ (reference sequence). Trimming cost V 7 bases and J 1 base, with 10 bases left between them. The CDR3 spells CASTETPNTEAFF. DNA for the CDR3: TGTGCCAGCACCGAGACACCGAACACTGAAGCTTTCTTT.

In this sample, this clonotype turned up a few times. The rearrangement uses TRBV7-2 and TRBJ2-3; D gene uncertain. Per germline, CDR1 SGHTA and CDR2 FQGNSA. CDR3 length: 12 residues. V was clipped by 5 bases and J by 7 bases, with 10 bases between them. Written as DNA, the CDR3 is TGTGCCAGCAGCCAGCACAGCAATACGCAGTATTTT. It is translated as CASSQHSNTQYF.

This clonotype was counted only a few times. This chain connects TRBV7-9 to TRBJ2-6; TRBD1 matches 10 bases. CDR1 is SEHNR, CDR2 FQNEAQ, per germline (reference sequence). There are 18 residues in the CDR3. The junction had 6 bases not matched to a gene; V was cut back by 4 bases and J by 0 bases. The CDR3 here is CASSSPDRGFSGANVLTF. The CDR3 DNA is TGTGCCAGCAGCTCCCCGGACAGGGGGTTCTCTGGGGCCAACGTCCTGACTTTC.

V and J are TRBV11-2 and TRBJ2-7; tentatively, D is TRBD1 (5 bases). The CDR3 covers 12 residues. Germline V lookup: CDR1 SGHAT, CDR2 FQNNGV. Trimming took 5 bases from V and 6 from J, leaving 11 bases between them. The CDR3 loop reads CASSRQQPEQYF. For the CDR3, the DNA is TGTGCCAGCAGCCGACAGCAGCCCGAGCAGTACTTC.

The chain is built from TRBV23-1 and TRBJ2-3; D is uncertain. TRBV23-1 is an ORF for which the function is uncertain. This CDR3 comprises 16 residues. Trimming took 6 bases from V and 5 from J, leaving 21 bases between them. The CDR3 DNA is TGCGCCAGCAGCCCCCCCCGCTCGGGCCCGCAAGATACGCAGTATTTT. It specifies CASSPPRSGPQDTQYF.

A few counts support this clonotype. The gene calls are TRBV11-2 and TRBJ2-5; either TRBD1 or TRBD2 may supply D (5 bases each). The V gene's germline CDR1 is SGHAT and CDR2 FQNNGV. With 4 bases removed from V and 7 bases from J, the gap between germline ends came to 19 bases. CDR3 length: 15 residues. In DNA form, the CDR3 reads TGTGCCAGCAGCTATTATGCGCTGACTGGGGGGACCCAGTACTTC. Its translation: CASSYYALTGGTQYF. Supplemented by reference TRBV11-2 and TRBJ2-5, the full variable domain reads EAGVAQSPRYKIIEKRQSVAFWCNPISGHATLYWYQQILGQGPKLLIQFQNNGVVDDSQLPKDRFSAERLKGVDSTLKIQPAKLEDSAVYLCASSYYALTGGTQYFGPGTRLLVL.

This clonotype was recorded many times. The rearrangement links TRBV20-1 to TRBJ1-3, with TRBD1 identical over 7 bases. V trimming: 2 bases; J trimming: 14 bases; junction bases outside the gene matches: 15. The CDR3 sequence is 14 residues long. Germline lookup yields CDR1 DFQATT and CDR2 SNEGSKA (reference sequence). CDR3 in DNA: TGCAGTGCTAGAACAGGGGCCACCGTTGCCACATTATATTTT. This encodes CSARTGATVATLYF.

This clonotype was seen only a few times. The chain couples TRBV7-2 to TRBJ2-7, with 10 nucleotides matching TRBD2. The CDR3 spans 15 residues. The germline V gene encodes CDR1 SGHTA and CDR2 FQGNSA. Unmatched junction bases numbered 6, after V lost 4 bases and J lost 3 bases. As DNA, the CDR3 is TGTGCCAGCAGCTCATTTCAGCGGGGGGGCTACGAGCAGTACTTC. Translation: CASSSFQRGGYEQYF.

This clonotype was counted a few times. V and J are TRBV5-4 and TRBJ2-5; 7 bases agree with TRBD2. Germline CDR1 reads SGHNT; CDR2 reads YYREEE (reference sequence). This CDR3 comprises 14 residues. V shed 2 bases, J shed 2 bases, and the junction held 3 bases outside the gene matches. This CDR3 reads CASSLPGGQETQYF. The CDR3 DNA sequence: TGTGCCAGCAGCTTACCGGGAGGACAAGAGACCCAGTACTTC.

The chain couples TRBV20-1 to TRBJ1-1; perhaps TRBD1 as D (6 bases). The ends were cut back, 4 bases at V and 9 bases at J, with 18 bases in the middle. There are 13 residues in the CDR3. Germline V CDR1 and CDR2: DFQATT, SNEGSKA (reference sequence). CDR3 region: CSATTPGQTQAFF. CDR3 in DNA: TGCAGTGCTACCACCCCCGGACAGACCCAAGCTTTCTTT.

This clonotype was seen a few times. This chain joins TRBV6-1 and TRBJ1-1; no clear D. This CDR3 has 13 amino acids. V lost 3 bases and J 1 base, leaving 6 bases between the germline ends. From germline, CDR1 is MNHNS and CDR2 SASEGT. CDR3 nucleotide sequence: TGTGCCAGCAGTGAGAACAGGAACACTGAAGCTTTCTTT. It encodes CASSENRNTEAFF.

This clonotype came up many times. V gene TRBV2 combines with J gene TRBJ1-1; possible D gene TRBD1, 5 bases. CDR1 is SNHLY, CDR2 FYNNEI, per germline. The length of the CDR3 is 13 residues. V was pared by 7 bases and J by 6 bases, with 15 bases between. In DNA form, the CDR3 reads TGTGCCAGCATTTCCCAGGGTCGCGCTGAAGCTTTCTTT. It specifies CASISQGRAEAFF.

At least ten counts were recorded for this clonotype. This chain uses TRBV11-2 with TRBJ1-2, with 7 bases aligning to TRBD1. The CDR3 has 13 amino acids. V shed 5 bases and J 2 bases; nucleotides not matched to a gene: 2. The germline V gene encodes CDR1 SGHAT and CDR2 FQNNGV. The CDR3 protein is CASSQGVNYGYTF. For the CDR3, the DNA is TGTGCCAGCAGCCAGGGGGTGAACTATGGCTACACCTTC. Drawing the rest from reference TRBV11-2 and TRBJ1-2, the complete variable domain is EAGVAQSPRYKIIEKRQSVAFWCNPISGHATLYWYQQILGQGPKLLIQFQNNGVVDDSQLPKDRFSAERLKGVDSTLKIQPAKLEDSAVYLCASSQGVNYGYTFGSGTRLTVV.